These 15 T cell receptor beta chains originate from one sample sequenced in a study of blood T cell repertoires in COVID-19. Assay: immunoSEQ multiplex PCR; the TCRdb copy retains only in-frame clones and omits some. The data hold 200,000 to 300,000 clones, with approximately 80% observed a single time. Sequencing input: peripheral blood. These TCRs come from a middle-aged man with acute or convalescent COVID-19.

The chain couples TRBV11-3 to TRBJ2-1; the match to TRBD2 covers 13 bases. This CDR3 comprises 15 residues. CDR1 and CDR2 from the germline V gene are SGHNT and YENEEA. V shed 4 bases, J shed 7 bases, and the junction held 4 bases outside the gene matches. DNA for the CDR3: TGTGCCAGCAGCTCCGGACTAGCGGGAGTAAATGAGCAGTTCTTC. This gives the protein CASSSGLAGVNEQFF.

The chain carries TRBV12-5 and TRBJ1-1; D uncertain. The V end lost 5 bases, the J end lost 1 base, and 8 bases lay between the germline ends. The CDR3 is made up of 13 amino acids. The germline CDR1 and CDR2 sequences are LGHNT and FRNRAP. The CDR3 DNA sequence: TGTGCTAGTGGTCCACGGGGGAACACTGAAGCTTTCTTT. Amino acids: CASGPRGNTEAFF. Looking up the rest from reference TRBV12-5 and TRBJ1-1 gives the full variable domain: DARVTQTPRHKVTEMGQEVTMRCQPILGHNTVFWYRQTMMQGLELLAYFRNRAPLDDSGMPKDRFSAEMPDATLATLKIQPSEPRDSAVYFCASGPRGNTEAFFGQGTRLTVV.

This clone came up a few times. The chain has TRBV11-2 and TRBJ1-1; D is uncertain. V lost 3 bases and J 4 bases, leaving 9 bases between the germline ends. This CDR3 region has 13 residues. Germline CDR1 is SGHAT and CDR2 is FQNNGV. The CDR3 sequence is CASSLFEGTEAFF. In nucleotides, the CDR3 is TGTGCCAGCAGCTTGTTTGAGGGCACTGAAGCTTTCTTT.

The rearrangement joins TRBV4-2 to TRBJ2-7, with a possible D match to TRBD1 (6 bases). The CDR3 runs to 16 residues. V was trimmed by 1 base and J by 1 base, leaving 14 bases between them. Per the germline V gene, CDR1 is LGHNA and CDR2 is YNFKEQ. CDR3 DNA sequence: TGTGCCAGCAGCCAAGGGCGGACAGCTCCATCCTACGAGCAGTACTTC. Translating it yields CASSQGRTAPSYEQYF.

CDR3 residues: CASSVMGTGYIGGYTF. CDR3 nucleotides: TGTGCCAGCAGTGTTATGGGGACAGGGTACATAGGTGGCTACACCTTC. This chain connects TRBV6-1 to TRBJ1-2, with 9 bases lining up with TRBD1. Germline lookup yields CDR1 MNHNS and CDR2 SASEGT. This CDR3 has 16 residues. J was trimmed by 7 bases and V by 4 bases; bases with no gene match: 13.

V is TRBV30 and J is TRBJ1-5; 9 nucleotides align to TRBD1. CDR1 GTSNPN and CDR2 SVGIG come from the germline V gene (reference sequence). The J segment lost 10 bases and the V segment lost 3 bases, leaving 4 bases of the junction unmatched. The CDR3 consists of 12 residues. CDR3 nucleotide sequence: TGTGCCTGGAGGCAACAGGGGGCCCCCCAGCATTTT. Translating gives CAWRQQGAPQHF.

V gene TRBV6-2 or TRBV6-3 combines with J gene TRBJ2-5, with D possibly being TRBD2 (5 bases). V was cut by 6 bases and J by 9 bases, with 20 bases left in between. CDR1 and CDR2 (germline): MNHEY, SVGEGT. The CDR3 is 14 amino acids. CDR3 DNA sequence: TGTGCCAGCAGCGCCGATGGGAGCTACGGGCCCCAGTACTTC. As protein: CASSADGSYGPQYF.

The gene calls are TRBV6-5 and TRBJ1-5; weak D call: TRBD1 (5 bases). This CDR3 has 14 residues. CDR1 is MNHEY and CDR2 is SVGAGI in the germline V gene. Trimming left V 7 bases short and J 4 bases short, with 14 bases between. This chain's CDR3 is CASNAGGSNQPQHF. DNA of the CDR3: TGTGCCAGCAACGCGGGGGGGTCGAATCAGCCCCAGCATTTT.

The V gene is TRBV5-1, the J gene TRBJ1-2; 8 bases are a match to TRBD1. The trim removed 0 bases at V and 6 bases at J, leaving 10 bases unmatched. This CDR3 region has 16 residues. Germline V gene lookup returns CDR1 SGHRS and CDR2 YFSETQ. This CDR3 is CASSLGFDRGADGYTF. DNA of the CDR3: TGCGCCAGCAGCTTGGGATTCGACAGGGGCGCGGATGGCTACACCTTC.

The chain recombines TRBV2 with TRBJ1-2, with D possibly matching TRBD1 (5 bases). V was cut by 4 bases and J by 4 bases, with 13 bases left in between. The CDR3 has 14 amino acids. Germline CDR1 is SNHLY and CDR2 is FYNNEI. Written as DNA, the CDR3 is TGTGCCAGCAGTGCTCAGGGCCGTACCTATGGCTACACCTTC. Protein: CASSAQGRTYGYTF.

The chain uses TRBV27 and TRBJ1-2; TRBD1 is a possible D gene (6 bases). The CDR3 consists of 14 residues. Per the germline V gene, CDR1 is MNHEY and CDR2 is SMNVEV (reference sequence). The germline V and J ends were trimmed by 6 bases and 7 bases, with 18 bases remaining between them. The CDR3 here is CASSLHTGHAGYTF. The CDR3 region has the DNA TGTGCCAGCAGCCTTCACACAGGGCATGCTGGCTACACCTTC.

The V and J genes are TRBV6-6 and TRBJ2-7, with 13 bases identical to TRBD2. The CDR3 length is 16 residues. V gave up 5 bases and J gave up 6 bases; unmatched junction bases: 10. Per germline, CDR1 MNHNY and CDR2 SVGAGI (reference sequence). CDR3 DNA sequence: TGTGCCAGCAGTCAACTAGCGGGAGGGTGGGGTGGCGAGCAGTACTTC. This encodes CASSQLAGGWGGEQYF.

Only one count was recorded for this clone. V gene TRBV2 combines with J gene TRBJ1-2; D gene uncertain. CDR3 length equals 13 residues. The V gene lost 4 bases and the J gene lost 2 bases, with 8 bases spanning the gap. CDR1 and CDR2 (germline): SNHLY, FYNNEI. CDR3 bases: TGTGCCAGCAGTGTGCCAAGCAACTATGGCTACACCTTC. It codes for CASSVPSNYGYTF.

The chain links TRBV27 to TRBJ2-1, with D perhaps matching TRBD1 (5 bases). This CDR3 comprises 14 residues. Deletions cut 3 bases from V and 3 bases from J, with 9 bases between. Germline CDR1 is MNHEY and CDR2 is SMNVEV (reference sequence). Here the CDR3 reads CASSFQGNYNEQFF. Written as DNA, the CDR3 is TGTGCCAGCAGTTTCCAGGGAAACTACAATGAGCAGTTCTTC.

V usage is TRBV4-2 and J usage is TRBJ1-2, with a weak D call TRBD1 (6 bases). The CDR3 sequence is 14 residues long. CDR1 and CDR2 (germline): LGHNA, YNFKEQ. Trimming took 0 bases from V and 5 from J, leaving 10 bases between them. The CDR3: CASSQDRGTYGYTF. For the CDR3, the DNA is TGTGCCAGCAGCCAAGATAGGGGGACGTATGGCTACACCTTC.